The next 11 T cell receptor beta chains were all read from a single sample in a study of blood T cell repertoires in COVID-19 (dated by TCRdb to 2018 to 2021). The library was generated by the immunoSEQ multiplex PCR assay. The table was pulled from immuneACCESS by TCRdb, which kept in-frame rearrangements only. Such tables lose some clones; where checked, under half of the loss comes from unresolved V genes, and the rest has no known cause. For this sample there are over 200,000 clones; about nine tenths appear just once. Together, the top ten hold 2.5% to 3% of the sample. Sequencing used peripheral blood. Every receptor here comes from a woman aged 55-70 years with acute or convalescent COVID-19.

This chain links TRBV7-2 with TRBJ1-2, with no clear D. Germline-derived CDR1 and CDR2 are SGHTA and FQGNSA. Trimming removed 5 bases at V and 10 bases at J, with 14 bases between. The CDR3 consists of 12 residues. The CDR3 is CASSRTLSDYTF. CDR3 coding DNA: TGTGCCAGCAGCAGAACTTTAAGTGACTACACCTTC.

The chain combines TRBV5-1 with TRBJ2-5; 7 bases are a match to TRBD1. The V gene end was trimmed by 5 bases and the J gene end by 2 bases; junction bases not matched to a gene: 9. The germline CDR1 and CDR2 sequences are SGHRS and YFSETQ. The CDR3 spans 15 residues. The DNA for the CDR3 is TGCGCCAGCAGTTCCGGGACAGCCCCGCAAGAGACCCAGTACTTC. It translates to CASSSGTAPQETQYF.

The gene calls are TRBV6-5 and TRBJ2-1; D possibly corresponds to TRBD2 (5 bases). V was cut by 6 bases and J by 10 bases, with 13 bases left in between. From germline, CDR1 is MNHEY and CDR2 SVGAGI. The CDR3 contains 12 residues. The CDR3 coding sequence is TGTGCCAGCAGCCGTCGACTAACCGAGCAGTTCTTC. Encoded protein: CASSRRLTEQFF.

The chain combines TRBV28 with TRBJ1-1; 9 bases align to TRBD1. V trimming: 5 bases; J trimming: 11 bases; junction bases outside the gene matches: 6. CDR1 and CDR2 (germline): MDHEN, SYDVKM. This CDR3 comprises 12 residues. CDR3: CASSVGQGRAFF. As DNA, the CDR3 is TGTGCCAGCAGTGTCGGACAGGGGAGGGCTTTCTTT. Full variable domain (remainder filled in from reference TRBV28 and TRBJ1-1): DVKVTQSSRYLVKRTGEKVFLECVQDMDHENMFWYRQDPGLGLRLIYFSYDVKMKEKGDIPEGYSVSREKKERFSLILESASTNQTSMYLCASSVGQGRAFFGQGTRLTVV.

V gene TRBV12-3 or TRBV12-4 combines with J gene TRBJ1-2, with D unclear. CDR3 length: 12 residues. V lost 7 bases and J lost 8, with 14 bases in between. The CDR3 protein is CASKPYRGGYTF. In DNA form, the CDR3 reads TGTGCCAGCAAGCCCTACCGCGGGGGCTACACCTTC.

This clone was counted a few times. This sequence joins TRBV28 and TRBJ1-2; D is unclear. Trimming cost V 5 bases and J 6 bases, with 19 bases left between them. The CDR3 has 15 residues. CDR1 and CDR2 (germline): MDHEN, SYDVKM. The CDR3 DNA sequence: TGTGCCAGCAGTACCCCCGGAGCAGCCCGCCATGGCTACACCTTC. Translated: CASSTPGAARHGYTF.

Here the CDR3 DNA reads TGTGCCAGCAGTTACTCGATTCGAGCGCGCGGCGATGAGCAGTTCTTC. It encodes CASSYSIRARGDEQFF. The gene calls are TRBV6-2 or TRBV6-3 and TRBJ2-1, with unresolved D. V lost 0 bases, J lost 8 bases, and 17 bases lay in between. Germline V gives CDR1 MNHEY, CDR2 SVGEGT. The CDR3 is 16 residues long.

The rearrangement joins TRBV7-6 to TRBJ2-5; 15 bases are shared with TRBD2. The CDR3 contains 17 residues. Germline CDR1 and CDR2: SGHVS and FNYEAQ. V trimming: 5 bases; J trimming: 4 bases; junction bases outside the gene matches: 8. CDR3 sequence (DNA): TGTGCCAGCAGCATAGGACTAGCGGGGGGGCCGGGAGAGACCCAGTACTTC. Its protein product is CASSIGLAGGPGETQYF.

V gene TRBV20-1 combines with J gene TRBJ1-1; no definite D call. Trimming removed 3 bases from V and 0 bases from J, with 11 bases in between. CDR3 length: 14 amino acids. Germline lookup yields CDR1 DFQATT and CDR2 SNEGSKA (reference sequence). The DNA for the CDR3 is TGCAGTGCTAGTCCCGGTACCGTGAACACTGAAGCTTTCTTT. Translating it yields CSASPGTVNTEAFF.

The chain has TRBV7-9 and TRBJ1-1, with 7 positions matching TRBD1. Germline CDR1 is SEHNR and CDR2 is FQNEAQ (reference sequence). The V gene end was trimmed by 3 bases and the J gene end by 5 bases; junction bases not matched to a gene: 15. This CDR3 comprises 17 residues. CDR3 sequence (DNA): TGTGCCAGCAGCTTCACCGGGACACAGGGGAGTGGTACTGAAGCTTTCTTT. As protein: CASSFTGTQGSGTEAFF.

This chain uses TRBV6-6 with TRBJ1-1, with TRBD1 identical over 7 bases. V was pared by 6 bases and J by 3 bases, with 7 bases of the junction left unmatched. Per germline, CDR1 MNHNY and CDR2 SVGAGI (reference sequence). This CDR3 spans 14 amino acids. Here the CDR3 reads CASRTQTGDTEAFF. CDR3 DNA: TGTGCCAGCAGGACCCAAACAGGGGACACTGAAGCTTTCTTT.